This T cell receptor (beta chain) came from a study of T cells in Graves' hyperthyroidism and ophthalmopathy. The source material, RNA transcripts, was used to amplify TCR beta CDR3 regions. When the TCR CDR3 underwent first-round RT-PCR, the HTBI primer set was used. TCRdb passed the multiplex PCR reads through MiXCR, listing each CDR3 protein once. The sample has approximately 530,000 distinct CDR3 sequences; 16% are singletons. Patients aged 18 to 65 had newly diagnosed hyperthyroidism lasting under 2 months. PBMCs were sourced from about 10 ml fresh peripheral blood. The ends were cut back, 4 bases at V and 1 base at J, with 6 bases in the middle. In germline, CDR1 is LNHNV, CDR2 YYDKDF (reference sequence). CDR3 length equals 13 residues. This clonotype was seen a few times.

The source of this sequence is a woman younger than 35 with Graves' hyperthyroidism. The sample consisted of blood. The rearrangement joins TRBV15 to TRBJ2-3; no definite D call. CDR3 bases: TGTGCCACCAGCAAACGGCGCACAGATACGCAGTATTTT. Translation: CATSKRRTDTQYF.